Sequencing of this T cell receptor (beta chain) was carried out in a study of T cell responses to AZD1222 COVID-19 vaccine. Libraries were prepared by immunoSEQ multiplex PCR; TCRdb keeps only in-frame clonotypes and omits some of them. This sample yields about 150,000 clones, of which about 92% are seen a single time; roughly 1.5% belongs to the top ten. Study observations and caveats: Repertoires were collected only later (after the peak T cell response had occurred). Breadth and depth of Spike-specific TCRs rose after two AZD1222 doses.

V lost 1 base to trimming and J lost 7 bases, with 13 bases between them. Germline V gene lookup returns CDR1 LGHDT and CDR2 YNNKEL (reference sequence). The CDR3 length is 14 residues. Notes on this clone: Its target is unknown.

Sample: peripheral blood, taken 28 days after the second AZD1222 dose. The gene calls are TRBV3-1 (or the pseudogene TRBV3-2) and TRBJ1-2, with D possibly TRBD1 on 6 matching bases. The TCR sequence derives from an adult who received the AZD1222 COVID-19 vaccine. The CDR3 loop is CASSQATGSLGYTF. CDR3 nucleotide sequence: TGTGCCAGCAGCCAAGCCACAGGGTCCCTTGGCTACACCTTC.